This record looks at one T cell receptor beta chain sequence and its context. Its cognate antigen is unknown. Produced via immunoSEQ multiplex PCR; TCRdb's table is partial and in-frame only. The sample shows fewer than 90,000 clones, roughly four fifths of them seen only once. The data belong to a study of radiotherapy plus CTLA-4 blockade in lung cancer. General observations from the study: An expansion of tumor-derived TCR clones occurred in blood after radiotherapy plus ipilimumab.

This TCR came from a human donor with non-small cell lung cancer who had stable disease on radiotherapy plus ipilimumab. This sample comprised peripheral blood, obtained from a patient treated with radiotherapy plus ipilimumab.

This CDR3 is CASSLPGTGMNTEAFF. The CDR3 DNA follows: TGTGCCAGCAGTTTACCCGGGACAGGGATGAACACTGAAGCTTTCTTT. The chain is built from TRBV28 and TRBJ1-1; 9 bases agree with TRBD1. V was pared by 2 bases and J by 0 bases, with 4 bases of the junction left unmatched. The CDR3 covers 16 residues. Germline CDR1 MDHEN, CDR2 SYDVKM.